This T cell receptor (beta chain) comes out of a study of human T cells and chemical hapten exposure. Background on the study: All through the roughly 24-week study, the scalp of each patient received diphenylcyclopropenone doses weekly.

Time point noted: pre-sensitization, week 0. Treatment in this sample: therapeutic diphenylcyclopropenone sensitization with weekly scalp DPC. General study results and limits: TCRs at high frequency, those above 1 in 1000, did not change with DPC sensitization.

Single cDNA molecules in the library carried unique molecular identifiers attached during preparation. TCRdb passed the RACE reads through MiXCR, listing each CDR3 protein once. The sample has under 300,000 distinct CDR3 sequences; roughly 7.4% are singletons. In regard to this clonotype: Its antigen is unidentified.

V dropped 3 bases and J dropped 3 bases, with 11 bases sitting between them. Germline-derived CDR1 and CDR2 are LNHNV and YYDKDF (reference sequence). CDR3 length: 14 residues. The sequenced sample was whole blood, obtained in connection with sensitization to the hapten diphenylcyclopropenone (DPC). The sequence was obtained from a man between 18 and 35 years old with alopecia areata. Some clones in this sample may be carry-over from other donors' samples. V is TRBV15 and J is TRBJ1-1; no reliable D call. The CDR3, as DNA: TGTGCCACCAGCAGGGGCAGGTGGTACACTGAAGCTTTCTTT. It encodes CATSRGRWYTEAFF.